This passage covers 28 T cell receptor beta chains from one sample sequenced in a study of T cell repertoires and Cas9 in healthy adults. Sequencing was performed with immunoSEQ multiplex PCR; in TCRdb, only in-frame clones are kept and a portion is missing. The repertoire consists of about 14,000 clones, with approximately 89% occurring once and the leading ten covering 1.5%. The sequenced sample consisted of Tregs (CD4+, CD25+, CD127-, CD137-, CD154-) from PBMCs; culture status not recorded. These receptors were collected from a human donor in good health.

J is TRBJ1-5 and V is TRBV7-2; D unresolved. There are 13 residues in the CDR3. V shed 5 bases and J shed 6 bases, with 11 bases lying between them. CDR1 and CDR2 from the germline V gene are SGHTA and FQGNSA. In nucleotides, the CDR3 is TGTGCCAGCAGCGCAATAGGAGGTCAGCCCCAGCATTTT. It is translated as CASSAIGGQPQHF.

The CDR3 spells CASSHGGSLNTEAFF. In DNA, the CDR3 is TGTGCCAGCTCACACGGGGGCAGCCTGAACACTGAAGCTTTCTTT. The chain links TRBV18 to TRBJ1-1; tentatively, D is TRBD1 (6 bases). Germline CDR1 and CDR2: KGHSH and LQKENI. V dropped 4 bases and J dropped 0 bases, with 12 bases sitting between them. The CDR3 is 15 amino acids. Complete variable domain (other parts from reference TRBV18 and TRBJ1-1): NAGVMQNPRHLVRRRGQEARLRCSPMKGHSHVYWYRQLPEEGLKFMVYLQKENIIDESGMPKERFSAEFPKEGPSILRIQQVVRGDSAAYFCASSHGGSLNTEAFFGQGTRLTVV.

The rearrangement links TRBV7-8 to TRBJ2-3, with 14 bases matching TRBD2. CDR3 length: 16 amino acids. V shed 3 bases, J shed 8 bases, and the junction held 7 bases outside the gene matches. Germline V gene lookup returns CDR1 SGHVS and CDR2 FQNEAQ. This CDR3 is CASSLGTSGSFGTQYF. CDR3 bases: TGTGCCAGCAGCTTGGGGACTAGCGGGAGCTTCGGTACGCAGTATTTT. The entire variable domain, with the rest obtained from reference TRBV7-8 and TRBJ2-3, is as follows: GAGVSQSPRYKVAKRGQDVALRCDPISGHVSLFWYQQALGQGPEFLTYFQNEAQLDKSGLPSDRFFAERPEGSVSTLKIQRTQQEDSAVYLCASSLGTSGSFGTQYFGPGTRLTVL.

This clone was counted once. The CDR3 here is CASSLDSSYEQYF. The CDR3 DNA follows: TGTGCCAGCAGCTTGGACAGCTCCTACGAGCAGTACTTC. The rearrangement uses TRBV7-3 and TRBJ2-5; a weak D match, TRBD1 (6 bases). The end of the DNA is better explained by TRBJ2-7, so the J call may be wrong. The germline V gene encodes CDR1 SGHTA and CDR2 FQGTGA. The CDR3 runs to 13 residues.

CDR3 sequence (DNA): TGTGCCAGCAGCAGGACTAGCGGATACAATGAGCAGTTCTTC. Translating it yields CASSRTSGYNEQFF. The chain links TRBV11-2 to TRBJ2-1, with 10 bases matching TRBD2. J lost 4 bases, V lost 5 bases, and 2 bases had no gene match. This CDR3 region has 14 residues. The germline CDR1 and CDR2 sequences are SGHAT and FQNNGV.

The V gene is TRBV5-1, the J gene TRBJ2-1, with TRBD2 matching over 7 bases. V lost 3 bases to trimming and J lost 3 bases; unmatched junction nucleotides: 6. Germline CDR1 and CDR2: SGHRS and YFSETQ. The CDR3 runs to 15 residues. CDR3 sequence: CASSWGTSDYNEQFF. CDR3 DNA sequence: TGCGCCAGCAGCTGGGGTACTAGCGACTACAATGAGCAGTTCTTC.

A few counts support this clone. The CDR3 is CASSRDRGNDEQFF. The CDR3 nucleotides read TGTGCCAGCAGCCGGGACAGGGGAAACGATGAGCAGTTCTTC. The gene calls are TRBV2 and TRBJ2-1, with 10 bases aligning to TRBD1. Trimming cost V 6 bases and J 8 bases; bases outside gene matches: 7. This CDR3 has 14 amino acids. Germline CDR1 and CDR2: SNHLY and FYNNEI.

CDR3 in DNA: TGTGCCAGCAGCTCCAATCGTGGGGGAAACACCATATATTTT. It specifies CASSSNRGGNTIYF. This sequence joins TRBV7-9 and TRBJ1-3; D not resolved. CDR3 length equals 14 residues. V shed 4 bases and J shed 4 bases, with 11 bases lying between them. Germline loops: CDR1 SEHNR, CDR2 FQNEAQ (reference sequence).

The J gene is TRBJ1-1, the V gene TRBV5-1; D gene ambiguous. The CDR3 runs to 11 residues. The V end lost 5 bases, the J end lost 3 bases, and 5 bases lay between the germline ends. Looked up from germline, CDR1 is SGHRS and CDR2 is YFSETQ. CDR3: CASRRDTEAFF. CDR3 bases: TGCGCCAGCAGGAGGGACACTGAAGCTTTCTTT.

The chain uses TRBV27 and TRBJ2-5; no definite D call. Germline CDR1 MNHEY, CDR2 SMNVEV (reference sequence). V lost 3 bases and J 1 base, leaving 6 bases between the germline ends. The CDR3 loop spans 13 amino acids. Written as DNA, the CDR3 is TGTGCCAGCAGTTTGTGGGGCCAAGAGACCCAGTACTTC. This gives the protein CASSLWGQETQYF.

The chain uses TRBV6-6 and TRBJ1-6; D uncertain. The CDR3 runs 13 residues. The V end lost 6 bases, the J end lost 8 bases, and 11 bases lay between the germline ends. Germline V CDR1 and CDR2: MNHNY, SVGAGI (reference sequence). The CDR3 loop is CASSQVRDSPLHF. For the CDR3, the DNA is TGTGCCAGCAGCCAAGTCCGGGATTCACCCCTCCACTTT.

The sample holds one count of this clone. The CDR3 protein is CASRSTGDRQETQYF. The CDR3 coding sequence is TGTGCCAGCAGGAGCACAGGGGATAGACAAGAGACCCAGTACTTC. This chain connects TRBV28 to TRBJ2-5, with 7 positions matching TRBD1. Germline CDR1 and CDR2: MDHEN and SYDVKM. The V segment lost 6 bases and the J segment 2 bases; nucleotides outside the gene matches: 9. This CDR3 spans 15 amino acids.

V and J are TRBV12-5 and TRBJ1-4; D remains unclear. The V gene's germline CDR1 is LGHNT and CDR2 FRNRAP. V was shortened by 7 bases and J by 8 bases, with 17 bases between the two germline ends. The CDR3 has 14 amino acids. In DNA form, the CDR3 reads TGTGCTAGTGCAATGGGGTACGACGCCGAAAAACTGTTTTTT. Translation: CASAMGYDAEKLFF.

The genes are TRBV4-1 and TRBJ2-2; 8 bases agree with TRBD1. With 6 bases clipped from V and 3 bases from J, the junction kept 3 bases outside the gene matches. The CDR3 is 14 residues long. Germline CDR1 and CDR2: MGHRA and YSYEKL. CDR3 loop: CASRDREDTGELFF. The CDR3 DNA sequence: TGCGCCAGCAGGGACAGGGAAGACACCGGGGAGCTGTTTTTT.

This rearrangement joins TRBV7-9 to TRBJ1-2; D gene ambiguous. Trimming cost V 0 bases and J 8 bases, with 10 bases left between them. Germline V gene sequence: CDR1 SEHNR, CDR2 FQNEAQ (reference sequence). CDR3 length: 13 amino acids. The CDR3 loop is CASSLALRKGYTF. The CDR3 nucleotides are TGTGCCAGCAGCTTAGCGCTCCGAAAGGGCTACACCTTC.

V is TRBV6-1 and J is TRBJ1-1; D might be TRBD1 (5 bases). The length of the CDR3 is 14 residues. V was shortened by 2 bases and J by 4 bases, with 11 bases between the two germline ends. Germline-derived CDR1 and CDR2 are MNHNS and SASEGT. The CDR3 sequence: CASSEQGQITEAFF. The CDR3 DNA sequence: TGTGCCAGCAGTGAACAGGGTCAGATCACTGAAGCTTTCTTT.

CDR3 protein: CASSFLQGAGAFF. The CDR3 nucleotides read TGTGCCAGCAGCTTTCTACAGGGGGCCGGAGCTTTCTTT. This rearrangement joins TRBV7-2 to TRBJ1-1; TRBD1 matches 9 bases. After removal of 3 bases from V and 10 bases from J, the junction contained 6 bases not matched to a gene. Germline CDR1 SGHTA, CDR2 FQGNSA. This CDR3 region has 13 residues.

As concerns this clone: This could be a read error, since a much larger clone is one nucleotide away. V usage is TRBV25-1 and J usage is TRBJ2-7; 9 bases line up with TRBD2. CDR3 length: 15 residues. CDR1 and CDR2 from the germline V gene are MGHDK and SYGVNS. DNA for the CDR3: TGTGCCAGGAGTGCTCCCTCCGGGACTAGCAACGAGCAGTACTTC. Translation gives CARSAPSGTSNEQYF.

This sequence joins TRBV10-3 and TRBJ2-3; TRBD2 matches 7 bases. The CDR3 spans 15 residues. Losses at the gene ends were 7 bases for V and 6 bases for J; bases not matched to a gene: 13. CDR1 and CDR2 (germline): ENHRY, SYGVKD. This chain's CDR3 is CAITGGEGLIDTQYF. The DNA of the CDR3 is TGTGCCATCACTGGGGGGGAGGGCCTTATCGATACGCAGTATTTT.

The rearrangement links TRBV5-1 to TRBJ1-3; D unclear. Germline CDR1 SGHRS, CDR2 YFSETQ. The V end lost 0 bases, the J end lost 0 bases, and 1 base lay between the germline ends. This CDR3 comprises 13 residues. The CDR3 DNA sequence: TGCGCCAGCAGCTTGGACTCTGGAAACACCATATATTTT. Residues: CASSLDSGNTIYF.

The rearrangement joins TRBV28 to TRBJ1-2; a possible D gene is TRBD1 (6 bases). Germline V lookup: CDR1 MDHEN, CDR2 SYDVKM. The germline V and J ends were trimmed by 3 bases and 7 bases, with 15 bases remaining between them. This CDR3 has 14 residues. This CDR3 reads CASSFNRVAAGYTF. CDR3 bases: TGTGCCAGCAGTTTTAACAGGGTAGCCGCTGGCTACACCTTC.

This chain uses TRBV4-1 with TRBJ1-2, with 7 bases matching TRBD1. The germline CDR1 and CDR2 sequences are MGHRA and YSYEKL. V was pared by 0 bases and J by 4 bases, with 5 bases of the junction left unmatched. The CDR3 loop spans 15 amino acids. Here the CDR3 DNA reads TGCGCCAGCAGCCAAGACAAGACAGGGTCCTATGGCTACACCTTC. Protein product: CASSQDKTGSYGYTF.

The chain links TRBV5-6 to TRBJ2-7; 8 bases agree with TRBD1. In germline, CDR1 is SGHDT, CDR2 YYEEEE. Losses at the gene ends were 0 bases for V and 2 bases for J; bases not matched to a gene: 1. There are 14 residues in the CDR3. This CDR3 is CASSLDRGAYEQYV. CDR3 sequence (DNA): TGTGCCAGCAGCTTGGACAGGGGGGCCTACGAGCAGTACGTC.

This sequence joins TRBV29-1 and TRBJ2-5, with 8 bases matching TRBD2. With the DNA end fitting TRBJ2-7 better, the J assignment may be wrong. This CDR3 is 15 amino acids long. Per germline, CDR1 SQVTM and CDR2 ANQGSEA. CDR3 in DNA: TGCAGCGTTGAAGACCTTCGGGGGGGGGTCAACGAGCAGTACTTC. Encoded protein: CSVEDLRGGVNEQYF.

The chain carries TRBV6-6 and TRBJ1-2; no clear D. Trimming took off 6 bases at V and 0 bases at J, with 8 bases between the two ends. Looked up from germline, CDR1 is MNHNY and CDR2 is SVGAGI (reference sequence). There are 13 residues in the CDR3. Here the CDR3 DNA reads TGTGCCAGCAGCCCCAATACTAACTATGGCTACACCTTC. It translates to CASSPNTNYGYTF.

The table lists this clone with a count of one. The chain couples TRBV5-4 to TRBJ1-4; perhaps TRBD1 as D (6 bases). V lost 4 bases and J 5 bases, leaving 9 bases between the germline ends. The CDR3 loop spans 13 amino acids. Per germline, CDR1 SGHNT and CDR2 YYREEE (reference sequence). CDR3: CASSLDRNEKLFF. CDR3 DNA sequence: TGTGCCAGCAGCCTTGACAGGAATGAAAAACTGTTTTTT.

The chain is built from TRBV5-6 and TRBJ2-5, with 9 bases lining up with TRBD1. The DNA end favors TRBJ2-7, so the J call may be wrong. CDR3 length: 14 residues. Germline assignment: CDR1 SGHDT and CDR2 YYEEEE. Here the CDR3 reads CASSAGTGLYEQYF. The CDR3 nucleotides read TGTGCCAGCAGCGCCGGGACAGGGCTATACGAGCAGTACTTC.

The V and J genes are TRBV7-2 and TRBJ2-5; no reliable D call. Trimming removed 1 base at V and 6 bases at J, with 18 bases between. Germline V gene lookup returns CDR1 SGHTA and CDR2 FQGNSA. The CDR3 length is 16 residues. In DNA form, the CDR3 reads TGTGCCAGCAGCTTAGATGCCGCCAACAGCGAAAAGACCCAGTACTTC. Translated, it gives CASSLDAANSEKTQYF.